The 27 T cell receptor beta chains reported below all come from one sample, sequenced in a study of yellow fever vaccine responses in identical twins. MiXCR was run by TCRdb on the RT-PCR reads, yielding one entry per CDR3 protein. The sample lists 4,500 to 5,500 distinct CDR3 sequences; roughly 85% were seen once. The sample consisted of T cells from blood (PBMCs), unsorted or a sorted subset (not recorded which), taken before or after yellow fever vaccination (not recorded which). Receptors originate from a woman aged 18-29 years who received the yellow fever vaccine.

The chain recombines TRBV7-4 with TRBJ2-7, with TRBD1 identical over 11 bases. CDR1 SGHVT and CDR2 SQSDAQ come from the germline V gene. This CDR3 has 15 residues. The J segment lost 0 bases and the V segment lost 3 bases, leaving 1 base of the junction unmatched. The CDR3 sequence: CASSFGTGGSYEQYF. CDR3 nucleotide sequence: TGTGCCAGCAGCTTCGGGACAGGGGGCTCCTACGAGCAGTACTTC.

This chain uses TRBV11-2 with TRBJ2-7, with TRBD1 matching 11 bases. V was clipped by 5 bases and J by 4 bases; unmatched bases: 13. CDR1 and CDR2 from the germline V gene are SGHAT and FQNNGV. The CDR3 totals 17 residues. DNA for the CDR3: TGTGCCAGCAGCCCTTTATTGGACAGGGGGCTATCGTACGAGCAGTACTTC. As protein: CASSPLLDRGLSYEQYF.

The V call is TRBV10-3, the J call TRBJ1-3; D call uncertain. CDR1 is ENHRY and CDR2 is SYGVKD in the germline V gene. The CDR3 consists of 14 residues. The germline V and J ends were trimmed by 3 bases and 6 bases, with 12 bases remaining between them. This chain's CDR3 is CAISDITSENTIYF. CDR3 in DNA: TGTGCCATCAGTGATATAACTTCCGAAAACACCATATATTTT.

The genes are TRBV10-3 and TRBJ2-7; TRBD1 matches 7 bases. With V trimmed by 2 bases and J by 2 bases, 3 bases remained unmatched. CDR3 length: 14 residues. Per germline, CDR1 ENHRY and CDR2 SYGVKD. The CDR3 here is CAISEKQGPYEQYF. The CDR3 coding sequence is TGTGCCATCAGTGAGAAACAGGGGCCCTACGAGCAGTACTTC.

The V gene is TRBV7-2, the J gene TRBJ1-5; possibly TRBD1 for D (5 bases). There are 13 residues in the CDR3. Germline lookup yields CDR1 SGHTA and CDR2 FQGNSA. V was cut by 6 bases and J by 1 base, with 7 bases left in between. The CDR3 DNA follows: TGTGCCAGCAGAGGGGAAAGCAATCAGCCCCAGCATTTT. This sequence encodes CASRGESNQPQHF.

The chain recombines TRBV5-1 with TRBJ2-1, with a tentative D call TRBD1 (5 bases). From germline, CDR1 is SGHRS and CDR2 YFSETQ. CDR3 length: 14 residues. V was clipped by 4 bases and J by 5 bases, with 13 bases between them. The CDR3 protein is CASSGRVDDNEQFF. For the CDR3, the DNA is TGCGCCAGCAGCGGCAGGGTGGACGACAATGAGCAGTTCTTC.

This clonotype is a singleton in its sample. The chain joins TRBV20-1 to TRBJ2-3; 7 bases are shared with TRBD2. The CDR3 extends over 14 amino acids. The V gene's germline CDR1 is DFQATT and CDR2 SNEGSKA (reference sequence). J gave up 1 base and V 1 base, and 2 bases lay outside the gene matches. CDR3 amino acids: CSARGAGGTDTQYF. The CDR3 nucleotides are TGCAGTGCTAGAGGCGCGGGGGGCACAGATACGCAGTATTTT.

The V and J genes are TRBV28 and TRBJ1-6; D remains unclear. Between the trimmed V and J ends, which lost 2 bases and 9 bases, there was a span of 11 bases. CDR3 length: 14 residues. Germline CDR1 is MDHEN and CDR2 is SYDVKM. In DNA, the CDR3 is TGTGCCAGCAGTTTAACGGCCGAGGTTTCACCCCTCCACTTT. Translated, it gives CASSLTAEVSPLHF.

The gene calls are TRBV7-2 and TRBJ2-7; 8 bases are a match to TRBD2. The CDR3 contains 15 residues. Germline V CDR1 and CDR2: SGHTA, FQGNSA. With 2 bases clipped from V and 5 bases from J, the junction kept 8 bases outside the gene matches. CDR3 bases: TGTGCCAGCAGCTTACGCCAGCGGGAGTCCCACGAGCAGTACTTC. Its translation: CASSLRQRESHEQYF.

CDR3 nucleotide sequence: TGTGCCAGCAGTTTATCCGTCTCAATCTTAAGCCAAGAGACCCAGTACTTC. Protein: CASSLSVSILSQETQYF. V gene TRBV27 combines with J gene TRBJ2-5; no definite D call. Germline CDR1 and CDR2: MNHEY and SMNVEV (reference sequence). The CDR3 covers 17 residues. V shed 0 bases and J shed 1 base, with 15 bases lying between them.

The CDR3 loop reads CAISDWKRGREQYF. Here the CDR3 DNA reads TGTGCCATCAGTGACTGGAAGCGGGGTCGGGAGCAGTACTTC. The gene calls are TRBV10-3 and TRBJ2-7; 7 nucleotides line up with TRBD2. CDR3 size: 14 residues. Per the germline V gene, CDR1 is ENHRY and CDR2 is SYGVKD. Trimming at V came to 3 bases and at J to 7 bases, leaving 9 bases not matched to a gene.

The genes are TRBV6-2 or TRBV6-3 and TRBJ2-7; D not resolved. CDR1 MNHEY and CDR2 SVGEGT come from the germline V gene. The CDR3 extends over 13 amino acids. The ends were cut back, 6 bases at V and 3 bases at J, with 12 bases in the middle. The DNA of the CDR3 is TGTGCCAGCAGCCTTGGAAGAAGCTACGAGCAGTACTTC. Encoded protein: CASSLGRSYEQYF.

V usage is TRBV19 and J usage is TRBJ2-2; D not resolved. The CDR3 covers 13 residues. The germline gives CDR1 LNHDA, CDR2 SQIVND (reference sequence). V was pared by 9 bases and J by 6 bases, with 14 bases between. The CDR3, as DNA: TGTGCCAGCCAACAAATTAGGGCCGGGGAGCTGTTTTTT. Amino acids: CASQQIRAGELFF.

This clonotype was seen only once. The V and J genes are TRBV7-2 and TRBJ1-6; no reliable D call. The CDR3 has 14 residues. The V end lost 1 base, the J end lost 6 bases, and 7 bases lay between the germline ends. From germline, CDR1 is SGHTA and CDR2 FQGNSA. The CDR3 loop reads CASSLGSSNSPLHF. DNA of the CDR3: TGTGCCAGCAGCTTAGGGAGCAGTAATTCACCCCTCCACTTT.

The sample holds a few counts of this clonotype. V usage is TRBV20-1 and J usage is TRBJ2-1; 12 nucleotides align to TRBD2. This CDR3 has 16 amino acids. Unmatched junction bases numbered 9, after V lost 0 bases and J lost 9 bases. Germline V CDR1 and CDR2: DFQATT, SNEGSKA (reference sequence). The DNA for the CDR3 is TGCAGTGCTAGAGATTTTGCTAGCGGGGGGGTGGGTGAGCAGTTCTTC. It codes for CSARDFASGGVGEQFF.

V is TRBV20-1 and J is TRBJ1-2; no firm D call. Germline CDR1 is DFQATT and CDR2 is SNEGSKA (reference sequence). The CDR3 length is 13 residues. The V gene lost 6 bases and the J gene lost 8 bases, with 19 bases spanning the gap. As DNA, the CDR3 is TGCAGTGCCCCCGTGGCGGGAGTCAAGGGCTACACCTTC. It codes for CSAPVAGVKGYTF.

This chain uses TRBV4-2 with TRBJ2-3; 12 bases are shared with TRBD2. Looked up from germline, CDR1 is LGHNA and CDR2 is YNFKEQ. CDR3 length: 17 amino acids. V gave up 0 bases and J gave up 5 bases; unmatched junction bases: 6. The CDR3 sequence is CASSQDLAGGPRDTQYF. The CDR3 region has the DNA TGTGCCAGCAGCCAAGATCTAGCGGGAGGGCCAAGAGATACGCAGTATTTT.

J is TRBJ2-1 and V is TRBV4-1; 9 bases are shared with TRBD2. CDR1 MGHRA and CDR2 YSYEKL come from the germline V gene. With 0 bases clipped from V and 7 bases from J, the junction kept 10 bases outside the gene matches. The CDR3 extends over 17 amino acids. The CDR3 DNA reads as TGCGCCAGCAGCCAAGATCCCGCGGGAGGGCCGTGGAATGAGCAGTTCTTC. Protein sequence: CASSQDPAGGPWNEQFF.

The rearrangement uses TRBV19 and TRBJ2-7; D is unclear. The V gene's germline CDR1 is LNHDA and CDR2 SQIVND (reference sequence). Trimming removed 3 bases at V and 0 bases at J, with 18 bases between. The CDR3 is 17 amino acids. The CDR3 protein is CASSIPLELVSSYEQYF. CDR3 in DNA: TGTGCCAGTAGTATCCCTCTAGAGCTCGTTAGCTCCTACGAGCAGTACTTC.

The chain joins TRBV4-1 to TRBJ1-2; 9 bases map to TRBD1. J gave up 1 base and V 3 bases, and 3 bases lay outside the gene matches. CDR3 length equals 15 residues. The V gene's germline CDR1 is MGHRA and CDR2 YSYEKL. CDR3 sequence reads: CASSQWTGDNYGYTF. As DNA, the CDR3 is TGCGCCAGCAGCCAGTGGACAGGGGATAACTATGGCTACACCTTC.

This sequence joins TRBV2 and TRBJ1-5; no reliable D call. CDR3 length: 19 amino acids. Trimming took 3 bases from V and 2 from J, leaving 23 bases between them. Per the germline V gene, CDR1 is SNHLY and CDR2 is FYNNEI. CDR3 residues: CASSDPPGAQVWGNQPQHF. Written as DNA, the CDR3 is TGTGCCAGCAGTGACCCCCCAGGTGCTCAGGTGTGGGGCAATCAGCCCCAGCATTTT.

This clonotype was observed once. This rearrangement joins TRBV7-1 to TRBJ2-7; 11 nucleotides align to TRBD2. TRBV7-1 is known as an ORF, though its function is uncertain. The CDR3 loop spans 16 amino acids. V shed 3 bases, J shed 5 bases, and the junction held 9 bases outside the gene matches. The CDR3 nucleotides read TGTGCCAGCAGCTCCCTGGTGCTAGCGGGGGGCCACGAGCAGTACTTC. It specifies CASSSLVLAGGHEQYF.

The CDR3 spells CASSQSAAKAGGPNEQFF. CDR3 DNA sequence: TGCGCCAGCAGTCAATCGGCGGCCAAGGCGGGAGGGCCGAATGAGCAGTTCTTC. The V gene is TRBV23-1, the J gene TRBJ2-1; 9 nucleotides line up with TRBD2. TRBV23-1 is an ORF; its function is uncertain. V lost 0 bases to trimming and J lost 7 bases; unmatched junction nucleotides: 13. The CDR3 is 18 residues long.

This chain uses TRBV2 with TRBJ2-7; possibly TRBD1 or TRBD2 for D (5 bases each). The germline V gene encodes CDR1 SNHLY and CDR2 FYNNEI. The CDR3 covers 14 residues. Between the trimmed V and J ends, which lost 6 bases and 9 bases, there was a span of 21 bases. CDR3: CASRAFVGVYRQYF. The CDR3 nucleotides read TGTGCCAGCAGGGCTTTTGTGGGGGTGTATAGGCAGTACTTC.

This clonotype was recorded once. J is TRBJ2-3 and V is TRBV28, with D perhaps assigned TRBD1 or TRBD2 (6 bases each). CDR3 length: 15 residues. The germline gives CDR1 MDHEN, CDR2 SYDVKM. V was clipped by 2 bases and J by 4 bases, with 13 bases between them. CDR3 region: CASSLRGGGADTQYF. For the CDR3, the DNA is TGTGCCAGCAGTTTACGAGGGGGAGGCGCAGATACGCAGTATTTT.

V is TRBV2 and J is TRBJ1-5; possible D gene TRBD1, 5 bases. CDR3 size: 13 residues. In germline, CDR1 is SNHLY, CDR2 FYNNEI. V dropped 4 bases and J dropped 7 bases, with 11 bases sitting between them. The CDR3 loop reads CASSAAGYQPQHF. The CDR3 DNA is TGTGCCAGCAGTGCGGCAGGGTACCAGCCCCAGCATTTT.

This clonotype came up once. This chain links TRBV7-3 with TRBJ1-1; TRBD1 matches 8 bases. J gave up 6 bases and V 5 bases, and 5 bases lay outside the gene matches. This CDR3 has 13 residues. The germline V gene encodes CDR1 SGHTA and CDR2 FQGTGA. Here the CDR3 DNA reads TGTGCCAGCAGCCCCGGGACAGGCGCTGAAGCTTTCTTT. Translation: CASSPGTGAEAFF.